A selection of T cell receptor beta chains follows, all from one sample in a study of cytomegalovirus exposure and HLA in healthy donors. Assay used: immunoSEQ multiplex PCR; TCRdb lists only in-frame clones, some missing. This table has 100,000 to 150,000 clones, around four fifths appearing once. Source material: PBMCs. Receptors were obtained from a female donor in good health and CMV-seronegative. Both conserved end residues are part of each CDR3. The D gene is left open where the match is weak. Some rows mark clone size as missing; the rest say once, few, many or name a class of expanded clone.

v_call: TRBV25-1; clone_size: once; j_call: TRBJ1-1; d_call: .; cdr3_nt: TGTGCCAGCCACTCGACGGGTCCCTATTGTTTCTTT; cdr3_aa: CASHSTGPYCFF
v_call: TRBV7-2; clone_size: once; j_call: TRBJ2-7; d_call: TRBD2; cdr3_nt: TGTGCCAGCAGCGAGACTAGCGACTACGAGCAGTACTTC; cdr3_aa: CASSETSDYEQYF
v_call: TRBV18; clone_size: .; j_call: TRBJ1-1; d_call: .; cdr3_nt: TGTGCCAGCTCCCAGACAGGGAACACTGAAGCTTTCTTT; cdr3_aa: CASSQTGNTEAFF
v_call: TRBV29-1; clone_size: .; j_call: TRBJ2-1; d_call: TRBD2; cdr3_nt: TGCAGCGGCGGGACTACCACATGGGGATACAATGAGCAGTTCTTC; cdr3_aa: CSGGTTTWGYNEQFF
v_call: TRBV28; clone_size: .; j_call: TRBJ1-3; d_call: .; cdr3_nt: TGTGCCAGCAGTCCGCGTGACAGATCCTCTGGAAACACCATATATTTT; cdr3_aa: CASSPRDRSSGNTIYF
v_call: TRBV4-3; clone_size: .; j_call: TRBJ1-2; d_call: .; cdr3_nt: TGCGCCAGCAGCCAATTGGCGGACGGCCCGGGAGATGGCTACACCTTC; cdr3_aa: CASSQLADGPGDGYTF
v_call: TRBV30; clone_size: .; j_call: TRBJ2-3; d_call: .; cdr3_nt: TGTGCCTGGAGTTCATTGCGGGGCACAGATACGCAGTATTTT; cdr3_aa: CAWSSLRGTDTQYF
v_call: TRBV19; clone_size: few; j_call: TRBJ2-5; d_call: TRBD2; cdr3_nt: TGTGCCAGTTCCGCGGGGAGGGGTGCTAGAGAGACCCAGTACTTC; cdr3_aa: CASSAGRGARETQYF
v_call: TRBV4-1; clone_size: .; j_call: TRBJ1-2; d_call: TRBD1; cdr3_nt: TGCGCCAGCAGCCCCCAAAGGGGGCTTCGGTATGGCTACACCTTC; cdr3_aa: CASSPQRGLRYGYTF
v_call: TRBV6-5; clone_size: few; j_call: TRBJ1-4; d_call: .; cdr3_nt: TGTGCCAGCAGCATTACGGAAGAGAGGAGTGAAAAACTGTTTTTT; cdr3_aa: CASSITEERSEKLFF
v_call: TRBV4-1; clone_size: .; j_call: TRBJ2-7; d_call: TRBD2; cdr3_nt: TGCGCCAGCAGCCTCTCTGAAGCGGGAGGGCCTTACGAGCAGTACTTC; cdr3_aa: CASSLSEAGGPYEQYF
v_call: TRBV7-9; clone_size: .; j_call: TRBJ2-7; d_call: TRBD2; cdr3_nt: TGTGCCAGCAGCTTTGGGACTAGCGGATACGAGCAGTACTTC; cdr3_aa: CASSFGTSGYEQYF
v_call: TRBV9; clone_size: .; j_call: TRBJ2-7; d_call: TRBD2; cdr3_nt: TGTGCCAGCAGCCCGTGGGAGGGGAGCTACGAGCAGTACTTC; cdr3_aa: CASSPWEGSYEQYF
v_call: TRBV4-1; clone_size: once; j_call: TRBJ2-7; d_call: .; cdr3_nt: TGCGCCAGCAGCCAGTTTATACAGGTTTTAAGCTCCTACGAGCAGTACTTC; cdr3_aa: CASSQFIQVLSSYEQYF
v_call: TRBV5-4; clone_size: .; j_call: TRBJ2-7; d_call: TRBD1; cdr3_nt: TGTGCCAGCAGCGTAGACAGGGGACGGGGGCAGTACTTC; cdr3_aa: CASSVDRGRGQYF